This TCR beta chain was profiled in a study of T cell responses to AZD1222 COVID-19 vaccine. As to this clone: Its antigen is not known. The junction departs from germline at one end; a sequencing error may be responsible.

Study-level points and caveats: Baseline antibody screening turned up just a handful of seropositive AZD1222 recipients. There were mostly white British donors and more females than males, and clonal diversity was possibly underestimated.

The CDR3 is made up of 14 amino acids. Per the germline V gene, CDR1 is SEHNR and CDR2 is FQNEAQ (reference sequence). Sequenced by immunoSEQ multiplex PCR; TCRdb stores in-frame clones only, minus some. The sample contains around 70,000 clones, nearly 90% of which appear only once. Source: peripheral blood, taken 28 days after the second AZD1222 dose. This chain joins TRBV7-9 and TRBJ1-2; D is perhaps TRBD1 (6 bases). The receptor's source is an adult who received the AZD1222 COVID-19 vaccine. CDR3 region: CASTLVGGAHGYTF. The CDR3 DNA reads as TGTGCCAGCACCTTAGTTGGGGGGGCGCATGGCTACACCTTC.